These T cell receptor beta chains were read from a single sample in a study of shared clonotypes between healthy human individuals. Data came from immunoSEQ multiplex PCR; TCRdb stores just in-frame clones and leaves some out. Of approximately 340,000 clones listed, roughly 80% are singletons. Sequencing was performed on memory CD4+ T cells sorted from blood. Receptors originate from a man aged 25 to 40 in good health. Each CDR3 is given without its conserved first and last residue.

J gene: TRBJ2-7
V gene: TRBV11-2
CDR3 protein: ASSALHYEQY

J gene: TRBJ1-1
V gene: TRBV5-4
CDR3 protein: ASSLEWANTEAF

J gene: TRBJ2-7
V gene: TRBV10-1
CDR3 protein: ASRGQGAVYEQY

J gene: TRBJ2-2
V gene: TRBV23-1
CDR3 protein: ASSHHRRKNTGELF

J gene: TRBJ1-4
V gene: TRBV15
CDR3 protein: ATSKGQGPTNEKLF

J gene: TRBJ1-2
V gene: TRBV7-2
CDR3 protein: ASSPGTGLGYT

J gene: TRBJ2-1
V gene: TRBV9
CDR3 protein: ASSPRGEFYNEQF

J gene: TRBJ1-1
V gene: TRBV12-5
CDR3 protein: ASGLTPGVTMNTEAF

J gene: TRBJ2-1
V gene: TRBV5-1
CDR3 protein: ASSLNVQGASNEQF

J gene: TRBJ2-1
V gene: TRBV2
CDR3 protein: ASRGVGRGDEQF

J gene: TRBJ2-1
V gene: TRBV5-1
CDR3 protein: ASSQGTSGTDEQF